This TCR beta chain was sequenced during a study of T-cell reconstitution after alpha-beta-depleted transplantation in children (dated by TCRdb to the mid-2010s). In the study overall: The study quantitatively tracked T-cell immune reconstitution after TCRalphabeta/CD19-depleted allogeneic hematopoietic cell transplantation in children using TCR repertoire profiling. Findings and caveats that apply to the study as a whole: Hyperexpanded clone frequencies declined over subsequent months; after one year, T-cell counts and TCRbeta diversity were mostly attributed to newly produced T cells. About two months after transplant, the apparently early recovery of alphabetaT-cell counts reportedly depended on just several hundred clones that had expanded rapidly and came from non-depleted graft cells. In some patients, the high TCRbeta diversity seen at day 60 was put down to recipient T cells and intrathymic progenitors that had survived conditioning.

The CDR3 goes from the cysteine to the phenylalanine over 15 residues. CDR3 DNA is the only sequence kept; it has 45 bases, read in frame from the first base. The germline V gene sets CDR1 to MDHEN and CDR2 to SYDVKM. Trimming costs V 4 bases and J 2 bases, and their ends lie 14 bases apart. The method behind the library was PCR. The reads were generated on an Illumina HiSeq 2500. TCR libraries were prepared with molecular barcoding, using unique molecular identifiers to normalize TCRbeta repertoire quantification. TCRdb reprocessing: public reads trimmed at Q25 with fastp, clones called with MiXCR, in-frame beta chains kept. Rows are unified per CDR3 protein, each entry keeping the most common DNA and genes. The sample records 95,000 to 150,000 distinct CDR3 sequences, 23% of which are singletons. The ten top clones hold approximately 10% of the sample. Per the publication, the treatment or condition label means: allogeneic hematopoietic cell transplantation with graft depleted of TCRalphabeta T cells and CD19 B cells. The children who served as transplant recipients had been given grafts of TCRalphabeta/CD19-depleted allogeneic hematopoietic cells.

A remark on this clonotype: Its antigen target is currently unknown. No base-level quality is on record; no much larger clone is a single base apart.

The rearranged segments are TRBV28 and TRBJ2-5; TRBD2 is possibly the D segment (6 matching bases). The material was PBMCs, mostly from graft donor cells, obtained 180 days after TCRalphabeta/CD19-depleted stem cell transplant. The source is a male patient between 2 and 15 years old who had a stem cell transplant for chronic granulomatous disease, so the T cells may come from the graft donor. The DNA reads TGTGCCAGCAGTTCCCCGATGGCGGGGCAAGAGACCCAGTACTTC. It is translated as CASSSPMAGQETQYF.